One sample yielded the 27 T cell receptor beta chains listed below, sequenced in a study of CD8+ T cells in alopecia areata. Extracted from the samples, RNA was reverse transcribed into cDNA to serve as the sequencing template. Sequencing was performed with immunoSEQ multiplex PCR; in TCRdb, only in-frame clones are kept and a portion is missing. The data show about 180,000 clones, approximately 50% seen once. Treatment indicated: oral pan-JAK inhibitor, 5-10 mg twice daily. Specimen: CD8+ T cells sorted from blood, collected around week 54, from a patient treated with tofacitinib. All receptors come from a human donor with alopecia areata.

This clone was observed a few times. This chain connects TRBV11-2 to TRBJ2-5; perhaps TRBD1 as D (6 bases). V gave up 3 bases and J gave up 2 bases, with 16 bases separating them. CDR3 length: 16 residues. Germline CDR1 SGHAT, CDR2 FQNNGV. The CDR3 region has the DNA TGTGCCAGCAGCTTTTACGGGGCAGGGGCACAAGAGACCCAGTACTTC. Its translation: CASSFYGAGAQETQYF.

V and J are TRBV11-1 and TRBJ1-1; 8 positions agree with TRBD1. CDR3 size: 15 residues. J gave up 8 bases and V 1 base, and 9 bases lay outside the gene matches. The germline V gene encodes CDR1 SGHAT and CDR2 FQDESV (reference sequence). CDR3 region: CASSLVDRGGVEAFF. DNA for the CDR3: TGTGCCAGCAGCTTAGTCGACAGGGGAGGCGTGGAAGCTTTCTTT.

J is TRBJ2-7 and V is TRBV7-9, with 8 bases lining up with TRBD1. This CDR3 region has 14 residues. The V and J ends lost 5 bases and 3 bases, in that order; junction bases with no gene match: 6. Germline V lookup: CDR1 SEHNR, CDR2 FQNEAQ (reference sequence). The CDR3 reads CASSPDRASYEQYF. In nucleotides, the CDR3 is TGTGCCAGCAGCCCGGACAGGGCCAGCTACGAGCAGTACTTC.

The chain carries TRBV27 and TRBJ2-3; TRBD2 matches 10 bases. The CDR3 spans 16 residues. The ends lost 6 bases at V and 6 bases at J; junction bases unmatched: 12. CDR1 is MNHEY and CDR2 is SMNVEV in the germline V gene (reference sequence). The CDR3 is CASSSGASGGWDTQYF. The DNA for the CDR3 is TGTGCCAGCAGCAGCGGGGCTAGCGGGGGTTGGGATACGCAGTATTTT.

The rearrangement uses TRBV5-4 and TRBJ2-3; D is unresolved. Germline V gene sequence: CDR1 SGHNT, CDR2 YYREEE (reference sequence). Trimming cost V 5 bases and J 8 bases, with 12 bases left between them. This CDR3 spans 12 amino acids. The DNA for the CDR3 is TGTGCCAGCAGACCAGCCCTTGGTACGCAGTATTTT. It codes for CASRPALGTQYF. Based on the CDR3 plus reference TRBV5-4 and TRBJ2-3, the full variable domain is ETGVTQSPTHLIKTRGQQVTLRCSSQSGHNTVSWYQQALGQGPQFIFQYYREEENGRGNFPPRFSGLQFPNYSSELNVNALELDDSALYLCASRPALGTQYFGPGTRLTVL.

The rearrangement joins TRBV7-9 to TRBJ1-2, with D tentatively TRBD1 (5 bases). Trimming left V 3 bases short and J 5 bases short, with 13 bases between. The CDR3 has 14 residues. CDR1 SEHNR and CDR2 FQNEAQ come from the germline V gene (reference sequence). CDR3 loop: CASSLGQPLYGYTF. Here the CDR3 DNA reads TGTGCCAGCAGCTTGGGGCAGCCTCTGTATGGCTACACCTTC.

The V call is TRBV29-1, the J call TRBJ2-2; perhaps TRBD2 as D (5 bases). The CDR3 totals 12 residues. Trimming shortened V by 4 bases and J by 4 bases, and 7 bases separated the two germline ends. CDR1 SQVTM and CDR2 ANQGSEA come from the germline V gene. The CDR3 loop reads CSVVLATGELFF. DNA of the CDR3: TGCAGCGTTGTCCTAGCCACCGGGGAGCTGTTTTTT.

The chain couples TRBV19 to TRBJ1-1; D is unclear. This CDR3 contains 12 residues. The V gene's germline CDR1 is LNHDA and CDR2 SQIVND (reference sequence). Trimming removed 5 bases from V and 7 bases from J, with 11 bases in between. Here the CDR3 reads CASSFDWGEAFF. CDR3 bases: TGTGCCAGTAGTTTCGACTGGGGTGAAGCTTTCTTT.

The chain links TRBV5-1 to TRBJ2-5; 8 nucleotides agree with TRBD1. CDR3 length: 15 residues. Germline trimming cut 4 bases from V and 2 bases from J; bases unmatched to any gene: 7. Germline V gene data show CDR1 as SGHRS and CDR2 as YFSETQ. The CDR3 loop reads CASSMTGEPQETQYF. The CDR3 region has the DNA TGCGCCAGCAGCATGACAGGGGAGCCACAAGAGACCCAGTACTTC.

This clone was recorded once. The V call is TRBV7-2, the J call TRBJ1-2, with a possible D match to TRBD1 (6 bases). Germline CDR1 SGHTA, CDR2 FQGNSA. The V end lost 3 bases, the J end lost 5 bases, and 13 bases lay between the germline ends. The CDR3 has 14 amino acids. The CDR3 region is CASSFLIRGYGYTF. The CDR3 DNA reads TGTGCCAGCAGCTTCTTGATCAGGGGATATGGCTACACCTTC.

This CDR3 reads CASIKSKGDYGYTF. As DNA, the CDR3 is TGTGCCAGTATCAAATCGAAAGGAGACTATGGCTACACCTTC. The chain uses TRBV19 and TRBJ1-2; no clear D gene. The germline gives CDR1 LNHDA, CDR2 SQIVND (reference sequence). V was pared by 7 bases and J by 3 bases, with 15 bases between. The CDR3 is made up of 14 amino acids.

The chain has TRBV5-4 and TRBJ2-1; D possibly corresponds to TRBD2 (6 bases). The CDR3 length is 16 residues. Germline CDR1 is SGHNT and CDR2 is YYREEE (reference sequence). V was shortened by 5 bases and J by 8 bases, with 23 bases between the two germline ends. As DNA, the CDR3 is TGTGCCAGCAGACCCCGGGCGGGGTCAGCCGCGCATGAGCAGTTCTTC. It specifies CASRPRAGSAAHEQFF.

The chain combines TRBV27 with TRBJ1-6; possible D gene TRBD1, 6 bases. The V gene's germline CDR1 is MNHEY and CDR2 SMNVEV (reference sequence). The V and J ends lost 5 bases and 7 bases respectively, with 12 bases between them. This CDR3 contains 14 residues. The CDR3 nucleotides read TGTGCCAGCAGTCCCCGGGGGGGCAATTCACCCCTCCACTTT. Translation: CASSPRGGNSPLHF.

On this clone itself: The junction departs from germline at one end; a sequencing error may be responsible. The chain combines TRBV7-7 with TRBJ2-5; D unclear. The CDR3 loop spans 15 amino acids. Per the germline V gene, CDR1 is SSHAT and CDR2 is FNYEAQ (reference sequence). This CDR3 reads CASSLEAGPQETQYF. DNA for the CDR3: TGTGCTAGCAGCTTAGAGGCAGGCCCTCAAGAGACCCAGTACTTC.

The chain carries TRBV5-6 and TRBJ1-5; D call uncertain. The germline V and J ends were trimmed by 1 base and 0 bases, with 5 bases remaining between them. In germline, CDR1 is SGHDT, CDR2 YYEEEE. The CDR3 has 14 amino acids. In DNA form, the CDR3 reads TGTGCCAGCAGCTTGTGGGATAGCAATCAGCCCCAGCATTTT. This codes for CASSLWDSNQPQHF.

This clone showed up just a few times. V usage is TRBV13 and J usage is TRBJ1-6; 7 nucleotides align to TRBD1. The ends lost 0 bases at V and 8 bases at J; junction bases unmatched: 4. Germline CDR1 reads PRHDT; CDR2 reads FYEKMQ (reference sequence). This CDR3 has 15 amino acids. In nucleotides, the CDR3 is TGTGCCAGCAGCTTAGGGACAGGGCGAGATTCACCCCTCCACTTT. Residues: CASSLGTGRDSPLHF. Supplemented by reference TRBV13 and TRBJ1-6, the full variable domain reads AAGVIQSPRHLIKEKRETATLKCYPIPRHDTVYWYQQGPGQDPQFLISFYEKMQSDKGSIPDRFSAQQFSDYHSELNMSSLELGDSALYFCASSLGTGRDSPLHFGNGTRLTVT.

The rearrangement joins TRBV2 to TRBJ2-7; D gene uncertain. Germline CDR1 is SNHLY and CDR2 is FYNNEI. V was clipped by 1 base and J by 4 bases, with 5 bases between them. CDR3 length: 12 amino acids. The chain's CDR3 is CASSEGAYEQYF. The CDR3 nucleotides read TGTGCCAGCAGTGAAGGGGCTTACGAGCAGTACTTC.

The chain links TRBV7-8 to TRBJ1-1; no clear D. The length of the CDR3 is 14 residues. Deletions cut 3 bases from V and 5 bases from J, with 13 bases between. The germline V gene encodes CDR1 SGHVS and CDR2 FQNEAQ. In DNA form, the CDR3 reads TGTGCCAGCAGCTTTGGGATACTAGGGACTGAAGCTTTCTTT. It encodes CASSFGILGTEAFF.

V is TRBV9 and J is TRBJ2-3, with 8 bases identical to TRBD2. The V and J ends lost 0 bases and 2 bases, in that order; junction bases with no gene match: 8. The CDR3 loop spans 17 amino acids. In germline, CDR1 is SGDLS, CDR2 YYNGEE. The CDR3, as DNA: TGTGCCAGCAGCGTAGAGGCGGCGGGGGGAGCCACAGATACGCAGTATTTT. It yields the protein CASSVEAAGGATDTQYF.

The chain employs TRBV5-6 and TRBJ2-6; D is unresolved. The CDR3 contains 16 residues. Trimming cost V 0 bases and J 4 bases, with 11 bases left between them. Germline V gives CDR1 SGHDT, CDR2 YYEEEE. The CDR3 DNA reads TGTGCCAGCAGCTTGGTAATGAGGTCCGGGGCCAACGTCCTGACTTTC. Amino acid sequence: CASSLVMRSGANVLTF.

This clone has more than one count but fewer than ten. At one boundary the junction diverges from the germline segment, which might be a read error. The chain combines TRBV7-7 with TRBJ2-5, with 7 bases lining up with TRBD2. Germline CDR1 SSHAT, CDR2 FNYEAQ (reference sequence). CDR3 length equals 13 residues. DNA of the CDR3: TGTGCTAGCAGCTTATGGCGGGGGGAGACCCAGTACTTC. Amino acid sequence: CASSLWRGETQYF. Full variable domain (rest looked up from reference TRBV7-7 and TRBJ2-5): GAGVSQSPRYKVTKRGQDVTLRCDPISSHATLYWYQQALGQGPEFLTYFNYEAQPDKSGLPSDRFSAERPEGSISTLTIQRTEQRDSAMYRCASSLWRGETQYFGPGTRLLVL.

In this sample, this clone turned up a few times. DNA of the CDR3: TGTGCCAGTAGTATTCAGTTGCCGGGCGAGCAGTACTTC. Residues: CASSIQLPGEQYF. The V and J genes are TRBV19 and TRBJ2-7; D is unresolved. This CDR3 spans 13 amino acids. Per germline, CDR1 LNHDA and CDR2 SQIVND (reference sequence). Trimming shortened V by 3 bases and J by 6 bases, and 12 bases separated the two germline ends.

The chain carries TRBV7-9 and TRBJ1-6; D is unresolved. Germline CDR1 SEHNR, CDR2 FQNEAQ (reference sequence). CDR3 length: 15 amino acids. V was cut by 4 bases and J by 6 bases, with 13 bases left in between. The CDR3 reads CASSSGRVSNSPLHF. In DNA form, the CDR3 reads TGTGCCAGCAGCTCGGGGAGGGTCAGTAATTCACCCCTCCACTTT.

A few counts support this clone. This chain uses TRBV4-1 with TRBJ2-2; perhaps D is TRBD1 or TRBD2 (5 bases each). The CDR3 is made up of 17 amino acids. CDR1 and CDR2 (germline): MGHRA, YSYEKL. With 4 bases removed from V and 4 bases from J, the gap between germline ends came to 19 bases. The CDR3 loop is CASSPGPGGVGTGELFF. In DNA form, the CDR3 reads TGCGCCAGCAGCCCCGGCCCTGGGGGTGTCGGCACCGGGGAGCTGTTTTTT.

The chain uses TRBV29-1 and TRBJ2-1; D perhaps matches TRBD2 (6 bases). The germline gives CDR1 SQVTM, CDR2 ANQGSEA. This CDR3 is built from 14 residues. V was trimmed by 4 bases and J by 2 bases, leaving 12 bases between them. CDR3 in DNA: TGCAGCGTTGTGGGTGGGGAGGCCTACAATGAGCAGTTCTTC. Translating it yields CSVVGGEAYNEQFF.

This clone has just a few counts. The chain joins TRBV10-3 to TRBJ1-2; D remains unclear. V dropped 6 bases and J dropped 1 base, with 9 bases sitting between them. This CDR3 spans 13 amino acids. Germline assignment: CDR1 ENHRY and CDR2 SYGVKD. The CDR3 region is CAISPAYNYGYTF. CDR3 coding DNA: TGTGCCATCAGCCCAGCGTATAACTATGGCTACACCTTC.

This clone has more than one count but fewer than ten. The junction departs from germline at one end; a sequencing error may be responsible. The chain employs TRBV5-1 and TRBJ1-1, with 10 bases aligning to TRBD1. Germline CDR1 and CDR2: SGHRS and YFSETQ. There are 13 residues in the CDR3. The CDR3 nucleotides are TGCGCCAGCAGCCCGACAGGGGGCACTCAAGCTTTCTTT. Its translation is CASSPTGGTQAFF.